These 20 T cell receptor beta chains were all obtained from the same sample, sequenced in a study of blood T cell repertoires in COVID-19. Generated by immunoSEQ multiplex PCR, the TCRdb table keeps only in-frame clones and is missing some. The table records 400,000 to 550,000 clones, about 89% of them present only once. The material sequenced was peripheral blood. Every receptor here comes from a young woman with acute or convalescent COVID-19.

CDR3 coding DNA: TGTGCCAGCAGCCCCCAGGGCGGGGAGCTGTTTTTT. It is translated as CASSPQGGELFF. The genes are TRBV7-9 and TRBJ2-2; D perhaps matches TRBD1 (5 bases). Germline V gene data show CDR1 as SEHNR and CDR2 as FQNEAQ (reference sequence). CDR3 length: 12 residues. Trimming cost V 5 bases and J 7 bases, with 8 bases left between them.

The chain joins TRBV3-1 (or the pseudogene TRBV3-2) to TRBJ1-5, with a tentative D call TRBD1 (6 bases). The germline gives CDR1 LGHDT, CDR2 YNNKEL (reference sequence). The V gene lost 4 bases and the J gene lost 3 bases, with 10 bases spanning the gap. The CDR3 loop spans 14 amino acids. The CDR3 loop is CASSPRGFNQPQHF. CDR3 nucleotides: TGTGCCAGCAGCCCCAGGGGATTCAATCAGCCCCAGCATTTT.

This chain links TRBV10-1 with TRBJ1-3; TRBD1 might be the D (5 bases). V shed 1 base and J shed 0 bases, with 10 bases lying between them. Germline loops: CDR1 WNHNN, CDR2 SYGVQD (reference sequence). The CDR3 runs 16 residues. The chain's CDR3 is CASSEFRGTSGNTIYF. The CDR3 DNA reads TGCGCCAGCAGTGAGTTCCGGGGGACCTCTGGAAACACCATATATTTT.

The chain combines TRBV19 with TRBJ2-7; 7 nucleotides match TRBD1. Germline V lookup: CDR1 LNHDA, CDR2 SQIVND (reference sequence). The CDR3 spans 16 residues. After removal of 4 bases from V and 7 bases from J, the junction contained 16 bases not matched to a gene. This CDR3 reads CASSTLGPTGAGEQYF. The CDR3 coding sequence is TGTGCCAGTAGTACTCTGGGGCCTACAGGGGCTGGAGAGCAGTACTTC.

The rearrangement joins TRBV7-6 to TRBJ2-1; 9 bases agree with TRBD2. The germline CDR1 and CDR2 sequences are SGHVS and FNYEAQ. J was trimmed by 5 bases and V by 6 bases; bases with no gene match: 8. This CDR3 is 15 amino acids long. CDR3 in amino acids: CASRKTSGSNNEQFF. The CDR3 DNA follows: TGTGCCAGCAGAAAAACTAGCGGGTCTAACAATGAGCAGTTCTTC.

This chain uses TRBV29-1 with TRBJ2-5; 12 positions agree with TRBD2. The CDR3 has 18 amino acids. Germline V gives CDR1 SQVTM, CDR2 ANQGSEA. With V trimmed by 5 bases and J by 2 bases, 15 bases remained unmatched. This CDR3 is CSVITGLAGGPRQETQYF. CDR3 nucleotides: TGCAGCGTTATAACGGGGCTAGCGGGGGGGCCACGGCAAGAGACCCAGTACTTC.

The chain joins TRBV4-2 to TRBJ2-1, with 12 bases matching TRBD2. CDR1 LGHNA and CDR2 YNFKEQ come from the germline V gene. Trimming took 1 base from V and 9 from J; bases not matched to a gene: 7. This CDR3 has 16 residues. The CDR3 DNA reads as TGTGCCAGCAGCCAAGTTCTAGCGGGGGGGCGTATTGAGCAGTTCTTC. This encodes CASSQVLAGGRIEQFF.

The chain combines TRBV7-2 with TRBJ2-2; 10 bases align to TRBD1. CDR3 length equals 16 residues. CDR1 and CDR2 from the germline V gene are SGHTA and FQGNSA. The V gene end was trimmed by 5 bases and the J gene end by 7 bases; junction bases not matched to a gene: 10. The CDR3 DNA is TGTGCCAGCAGCGCTAACCGACAGGGGGCGGGCGGGGAGCTGTTTTTT. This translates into CASSANRQGAGGELFF.

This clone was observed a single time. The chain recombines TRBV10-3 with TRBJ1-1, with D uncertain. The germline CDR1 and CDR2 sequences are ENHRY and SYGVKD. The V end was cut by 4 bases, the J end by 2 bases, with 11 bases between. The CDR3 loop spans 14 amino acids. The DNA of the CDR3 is TGTGCCATCAGTGGGGCAGGAGGTAACACTGAAGCTTTCTTT. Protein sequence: CAISGAGGNTEAFF.

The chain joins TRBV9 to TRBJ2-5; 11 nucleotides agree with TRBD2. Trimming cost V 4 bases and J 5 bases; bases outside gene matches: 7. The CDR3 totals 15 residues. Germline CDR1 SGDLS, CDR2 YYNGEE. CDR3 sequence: CASSRTSGGRETQYF. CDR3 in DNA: TGTGCCAGCAGCCGCACTAGCGGGGGTCGGGAGACCCAGTACTTC.

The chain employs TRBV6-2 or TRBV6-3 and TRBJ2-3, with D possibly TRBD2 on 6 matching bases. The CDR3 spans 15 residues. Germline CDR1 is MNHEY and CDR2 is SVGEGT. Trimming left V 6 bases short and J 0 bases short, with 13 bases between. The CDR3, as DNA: TGTGCCAGCAGCCTACTGGGGACTAGCACAGATACGCAGTATTTT. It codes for CASSLLGTSTDTQYF.

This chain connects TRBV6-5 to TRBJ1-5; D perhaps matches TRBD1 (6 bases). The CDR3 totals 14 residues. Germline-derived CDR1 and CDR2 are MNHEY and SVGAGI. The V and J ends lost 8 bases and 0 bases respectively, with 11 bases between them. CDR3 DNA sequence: TGTGCCAGCGACAGGTATTATAGCAATCAGCCCCAGCATTTT. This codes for CASDRYYSNQPQHF.

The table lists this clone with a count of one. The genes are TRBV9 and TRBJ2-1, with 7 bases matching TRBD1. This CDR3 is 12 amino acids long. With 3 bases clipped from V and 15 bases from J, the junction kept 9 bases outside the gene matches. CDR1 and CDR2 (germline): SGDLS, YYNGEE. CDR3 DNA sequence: TGTGCCAGCAGCGGAACCGGGACAGAACTGTTCTTC. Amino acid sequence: CASSGTGTELFF.

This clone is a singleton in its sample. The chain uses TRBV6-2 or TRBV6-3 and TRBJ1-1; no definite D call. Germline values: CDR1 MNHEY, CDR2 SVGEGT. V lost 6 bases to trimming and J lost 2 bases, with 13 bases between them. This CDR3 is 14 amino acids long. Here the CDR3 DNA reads TGTGCCAGCAGGTACCCCAGGAAAAACACTGAAGCTTTCTTT. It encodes CASRYPRKNTEAFF.

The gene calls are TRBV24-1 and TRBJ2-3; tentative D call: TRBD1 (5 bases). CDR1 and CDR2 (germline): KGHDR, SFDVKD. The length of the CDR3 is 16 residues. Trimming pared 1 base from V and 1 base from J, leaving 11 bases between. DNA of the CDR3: TGTGCCACCAGTGATTTTCAGGGCAGGGGCACAGATACGCAGTATTTT. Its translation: CATSDFQGRGTDTQYF.

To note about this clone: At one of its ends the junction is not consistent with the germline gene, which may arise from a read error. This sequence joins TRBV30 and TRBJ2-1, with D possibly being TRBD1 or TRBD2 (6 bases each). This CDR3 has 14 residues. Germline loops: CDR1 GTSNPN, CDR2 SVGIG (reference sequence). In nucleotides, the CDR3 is TGTGTCTGGAGGGAAAAACAGGGTCCCGATGAGCAGTTCTTC. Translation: CVWREKQGPDEQFF.

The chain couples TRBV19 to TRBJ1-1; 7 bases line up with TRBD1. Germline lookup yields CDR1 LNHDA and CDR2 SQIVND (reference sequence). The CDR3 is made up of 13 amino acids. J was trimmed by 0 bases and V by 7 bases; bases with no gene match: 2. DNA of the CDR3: TGTGCCAGTAAGGGGACAGTGAACACTGAAGCTTTCTTT. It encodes CASKGTVNTEAFF.

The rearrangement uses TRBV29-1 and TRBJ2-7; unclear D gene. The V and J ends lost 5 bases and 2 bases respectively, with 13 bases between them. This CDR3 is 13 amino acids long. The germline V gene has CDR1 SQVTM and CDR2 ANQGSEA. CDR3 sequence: CSVYSVDTYEQYF. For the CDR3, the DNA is TGCAGCGTTTATTCGGTTGATACCTACGAGCAGTACTTC.

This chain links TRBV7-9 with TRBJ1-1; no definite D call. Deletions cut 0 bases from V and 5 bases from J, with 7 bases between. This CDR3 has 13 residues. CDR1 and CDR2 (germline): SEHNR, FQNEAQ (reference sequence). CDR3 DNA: TGTGCCAGCAGCTTAGCAGAGGCAACTGAAGCTTTCTTT. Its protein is CASSLAEATEAFF.

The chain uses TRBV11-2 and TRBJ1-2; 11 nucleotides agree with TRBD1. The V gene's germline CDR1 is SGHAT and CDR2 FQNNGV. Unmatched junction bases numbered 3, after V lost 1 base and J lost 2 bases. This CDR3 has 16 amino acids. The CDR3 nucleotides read TGTGCCAGCAGCTTAGTCCGGACAGGGGGCAACTATGGCTACACCTTC. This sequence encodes CASSLVRTGGNYGYTF.